Given below is one T cell receptor (beta chain) in context. Antigen: not known. Deep-level settings were used for running the assay. Some clones are missing from TCRdb's copy, which holds only in-frame ones; the method was immunoSEQ multiplex PCR. The table includes around 1.9 million clones, roughly 95% detected once. With V trimmed by 7 bases and J by 3 bases, 8 bases remained unmatched. Germline CDR1 reads MNHNS; CDR2 reads SASEGT. CDR3 length equals 15 residues. This record belongs to a study of shared clonotypes between healthy human individuals. Points from the study as a whole: The study found lower generation probabilities in non-shared clonotypes than in those shared by all four donors.

CD45RO-negative, CCR7-positively selected cells formed the naive CD8 fraction, excluding terminally differentiated effector memory CD45RA+ cells. The TCR was taken from a man aged 18 to 35 in good health. Some clones in this sample may be carry-over from other donors' samples. Sample: naive CD8+ T cells from PBMCs. The chain joins TRBV6-1 to TRBJ2-2, with TRBD2 matching 7 bases. The CDR3 region is CASTYHLADTGELFF. In nucleotides, the CDR3 is TGTGCCAGCACCTACCACCTAGCGGACACCGGGGAGCTGTTTTTT.